This TCR beta chain is from a study of T cell responses to AZD1222 COVID-19 vaccine. This table comes from immunoSEQ multiplex PCR, and its TCRdb copy is limited to in-frame clones, with some not included. The table includes around 94,000 clones, 70% to 90% detected once. Between the trimmed V and J ends, which lost 4 bases and 6 bases, there was a span of 8 bases. CDR1 is LGHNT and CDR2 is FRNRAP in the germline V gene. The CDR3 has 12 amino acids. Study observations and caveats: Nearly half of spike-specific TCRs reportedly target unmutated variant regions. Among those given AZD1222, only six were seropositive at baseline.

This clone was picked up a small number of times. What it binds is unknown. The V call is TRBV12-5, the J call TRBJ2-3; D is tentatively TRBD1 or TRBD2 (6 bases each). The input for sequencing was peripheral blood, taken on day 0 of AZD1222 vaccination. The source of this sequence is an adult in good health. CDR3 sequence: CASGSGADTQYF. The CDR3 DNA is TGTGCTAGTGGTTCGGGGGCGGATACGCAGTATTTT.